The 27 T cell receptor beta chains in this list originate from one sample, sequenced in a study of low-dose radiotherapy and immunotherapy resistance in tumors. Alpha- and beta-chain coverage of first-strand cDNA came from TRAV- and TRBV-specific primers. Amplification of TCRs used a constant-region primer and V-primer adapter for roughly 22 PCR cycles. TCRdb independently ran MiXCR on the reads; one entry per CDR3 protein. The sample includes around 15,000 distinct CDR3 sequences, 70% seen only once; the top ten take approximately 6%. The receptor source for this set is a human donor with advanced metastatic prostate, ovarian, gallbladder or colorectal cancer (not recorded which). This table probably holds off-target reads from a library built for another chain.

V usage is TRBV12-3 or TRBV12-4 and J usage is TRBJ2-7, with D hard to call. The CDR3 runs 13 residues. V shed 3 bases and J shed 2 bases, with 8 bases lying between them. The CDR3 protein is CASSFGKAYEQYF. DNA for the CDR3: TGTGCCAGCAGTTTTGGGAAGGCCTACGAGCAGTACTTC.

V gene TRBV6-1 combines with J gene TRBJ1-2; 7 bases line up with TRBD1. The CDR3 length is 15 residues. Germline V gene lookup returns CDR1 MNHNS and CDR2 SASEGT. V lost 0 bases and J lost 2; bases outside the gene matches: 3. The CDR3 nucleotides are TGTGCCAGCAGTGAAGCGGGACAGCCGAACTATGGCTACACCTTC. Protein product: CASSEAGQPNYGYTF.

This rearrangement joins TRBV19 to TRBJ1-5; 8 nucleotides match TRBD1. J lost 1 base, V lost 4 bases, and 12 bases had no gene match. This CDR3 contains 18 residues. Germline V CDR1 and CDR2: LNHDA, SQIVND (reference sequence). The DNA for the CDR3 is TGTGCCAGTAGTAGGAGGGGGCAGGGGGCATCGAGCAATCAGCCCCAGCATTTT. This encodes CASSRRGQGASSNQPQHF.

The V call is TRBV12-3 or TRBV12-4, the J call TRBJ2-6, with D uncertain. The CDR3 has 14 amino acids. The V and J ends lost 1 base and 3 bases respectively, with 4 bases between them. As DNA, the CDR3 is TGTGCCAGCAGTTTAGGTGGTGGGGCCAACGTCCTGACTTTC. Translation gives CASSLGGGANVLTF.

The V and J genes are TRBV12-3 or TRBV12-4 and TRBJ2-2; no reliable D call. The germline V and J ends were trimmed by 6 bases and 1 base, with 3 bases remaining between them. The length of the CDR3 is 12 residues. The DNA of the CDR3 is TGTGCCAGCAGCAGGAACACCGGGGAGCTGTTTTTT. Its translation: CASSRNTGELFF.

The J gene is TRBJ2-3, the V gene TRBV5-1, with 9 bases aligning to TRBD2. Germline lookup yields CDR1 SGHRS and CDR2 YFSETQ. The ends lost 7 bases at V and 4 bases at J; junction bases unmatched: 7. CDR3 size: 14 residues. The CDR3 here is CASAAGGPPDTQYF. The DNA for the CDR3 is TGCGCCAGCGCGGCGGGGGGGCCCCCAGATACGCAGTATTTT.

The V call is TRBV29-1, the J call TRBJ1-2; D gene uncertain. Germline V gene lookup returns CDR1 SQVTM and CDR2 ANQGSEA. The CDR3 spans 13 residues. V dropped 7 bases and J dropped 4 bases, with 16 bases sitting between them. The CDR3 nucleotides are TGCAGCGCTGGATCTTCAGCTTCCTATGGCTACACCTTC. Amino acids: CSAGSSASYGYTF. The full variable domain, in which reference TRBV29-1 and TRBJ1-2 provide the parts outside the CDR3, is SAVISQKPSRDICQRGTSLTIQCQVDSQVTMMFWYRQQPGQSLTLIATANQGSEATYESGFVIDKFPISRPNLTFSTLTVSNMSPEDSSIYLCSAGSSASYGYTFGSGTRLTVV.

The chain carries TRBV14 and TRBJ1-1, with D hard to call. V lost 1 base and J lost 7, with 4 bases in between. The CDR3 contains 11 residues. CDR1 SGHDN and CDR2 FVKESK come from the germline V gene. The CDR3 DNA reads TGTGCCAGCAGCCAAGGGGTTGAAGCTTTCTTT. As protein: CASSQGVEAFF.

This chain uses TRBV5-1 with TRBJ1-1; D is unclear. V lost 4 bases and J lost 4, with 17 bases in between. The CDR3 extends over 15 amino acids. Germline CDR1 reads SGHRS; CDR2 reads YFSETQ. DNA for the CDR3: TGCGCCAGCAGCCCGTCATCCGGACGGAGCACTGAAGCTTTCTTT. Its protein is CASSPSSGRSTEAFF.

This chain links TRBV5-1 with TRBJ1-1; D is perhaps TRBD1 (5 bases). Looked up from germline, CDR1 is SGHRS and CDR2 is YFSETQ. The CDR3 is 14 residues long. Trimming pared 0 bases from V and 1 base from J, leaving 7 bases between. DNA of the CDR3: TGCGCCAGCAGCTTGGAAACAGGGAACACTGAAGCTTTCTTT. It codes for CASSLETGNTEAFF. The variable domain in full, completed from reference TRBV5-1 and TRBJ1-1, reads KAGVTQTPRYLIKTRGQQVTLSCSPISGHRSVSWYQQTPGQGLQFLFEYFSETQRNKGNFPGRFSGRQFSNSRSEMNVSTLELGDSALYLCASSLETGNTEAFFGQGTRLTVV.

This clonotype was seen a few times. The rearrangement links TRBV28 to TRBJ1-5; TRBD1 is a possible D gene (5 bases). Germline CDR1 reads MDHEN; CDR2 reads SYDVKM. V was trimmed by 5 bases and J by 6 bases, leaving 14 bases between them. CDR3 size: 14 residues. Written as DNA, the CDR3 is TGTGCCAGCAGTGTATTGGGGGGAGTTCAGCCCCAGCATTTT. It is translated as CASSVLGGVQPQHF.

The genes are TRBV11-1 and TRBJ2-1; weak D call: TRBD2 (5 bases). V dropped 8 bases and J dropped 3 bases, with 14 bases sitting between them. The V gene's germline CDR1 is SGHAT and CDR2 FQDESV (reference sequence). CDR3 size: 14 residues. CDR3 sequence reads: CASVLGQHYNEQFF. CDR3 bases: TGTGCCAGCGTACTAGGGCAGCACTACAATGAGCAGTTCTTC.

The chain carries TRBV5-6 and TRBJ1-5; D remains unclear. V lost 3 bases and J lost 5, with 15 bases in between. Germline V gene sequence: CDR1 SGHDT, CDR2 YYEEEE. This CDR3 region has 15 residues. CDR3 coding DNA: TGTGCCAGCAGCTCAGCTGGACGGTCGGATCAGCCCCAGCATTTT. It specifies CASSSAGRSDQPQHF.

J is TRBJ2-1 and V is TRBV20-1; 9 nucleotides match TRBD2. Germline V lookup: CDR1 DFQATT, CDR2 SNEGSKA (reference sequence). The CDR3 is 14 residues long. The junction had 9 bases not matched to a gene; V was cut back by 4 bases and J by 8 bases. CDR3 sequence (DNA): TGCAGTGCTACTATAGCGGGAGCGGGCTATGAGCAGTTCTTC. The encoded protein is CSATIAGAGYEQFF.

This clonotype came up a few times. The rearrangement links TRBV12-3 or TRBV12-4 to TRBJ2-3, with D possibly TRBD2 on 7 matching bases. CDR3 length equals 14 residues. The germline V and J ends were trimmed by 7 bases and 7 bases, with 18 bases remaining between them. CDR3 loop: CASTLGGPSHTQYF. CDR3 DNA: TGTGCCAGCACCTTGGGGGGGCCGTCCCATACGCAGTATTTT.

As concerns this clonotype: Relative to the germline gene, one junction end is altered; a read error may explain this. V usage is TRBV2 and J usage is TRBJ2-7, with 8 nucleotides matching TRBD1. The CDR3 contains 10 residues. Germline assignment: CDR1 SNHLY and CDR2 FYNNEI. CDR3 loop: CASTMGQAAF. CDR3 sequence (DNA): TGTGCCAGCACCATGGGACAGGCCGCCTTC.

The chain recombines TRBV24-1 with TRBJ2-3; unclear D gene. This CDR3 has 16 amino acids. Trimming stripped 1 base from V and 2 bases from J, with 12 bases between. Germline V gene lookup returns CDR1 KGHDR and CDR2 SFDVKD. The CDR3, as DNA: TGTGCCACCAGTGATTTTGGGCGGTTCAACACAGATACGCAGTATTTT. It specifies CATSDFGRFNTDTQYF.

This clonotype was seen once. The chain links TRBV2 to TRBJ1-2; tentatively, D is TRBD1 (5 bases). The CDR3 is 14 residues long. V was cut by 4 bases and J by 8 bases, with 17 bases left in between. Germline CDR1 reads SNHLY; CDR2 reads FYNNEI. The CDR3 DNA reads TGTGCCAGCAGTGTTGGCAGGGCCATTTACGGCTACACCTTC. Amino acid sequence: CASSVGRAIYGYTF.

The CDR3 loop is CASSGGLAGGNEQFF. CDR3 nucleotide sequence: TGTGCCAGCAGTGGTGGTCTAGCGGGGGGGAATGAGCAGTTCTTC. This chain uses TRBV6-4 with TRBJ2-1; 12 bases match TRBD2. V lost 4 bases and J lost 7; bases outside the gene matches: 5. CDR3 size: 15 residues. Germline values: CDR1 MRHNA, CDR2 SNTAGT.

The CDR3 nucleotides are TGCAGCGTTAAGGGACATCTAGCCAAAAACATTCAGTACTTC. This translates into CSVKGHLAKNIQYF. The chain couples TRBV29-1 to TRBJ2-4; a possible D gene is TRBD1 (6 bases). The V end lost 5 bases, the J end lost 0 bases, and 11 bases lay between the germline ends. CDR3 length: 14 residues. The germline CDR1 and CDR2 sequences are SQVTM and ANQGSEA.

The J gene is TRBJ2-7, the V gene TRBV7-2, with a possible D match to TRBD2 (6 bases). V was trimmed by 0 bases and J by 6 bases, leaving 15 bases between them. The germline gives CDR1 SGHTA, CDR2 FQGNSA. CDR3 size: 15 residues. CDR3 protein: CASSLARGATREQYF. The CDR3 DNA follows: TGTGCCAGCAGCTTAGCGCGGGGCGCCACCCGCGAGCAGTACTTC.

The chain links TRBV5-1 to TRBJ2-5; TRBD1 is a possible D gene (5 bases). Germline V gene lookup returns CDR1 SGHRS and CDR2 YFSETQ. Trimming shortened V by 1 base and J by 5 bases, and 12 bases separated the two germline ends. CDR3 size: 14 residues. CDR3 residues: CASSLSSGWETQYF. CDR3 nucleotides: TGCGCCAGCAGCTTGTCGTCAGGGTGGGAGACCCAGTACTTC.

The chain carries TRBV6-5 and TRBJ1-1, with a tentative D call TRBD1 (5 bases). The V gene's germline CDR1 is MNHEY and CDR2 SVGAGI. V gave up 4 bases and J gave up 5 bases, with 11 bases separating them. This CDR3 is 13 amino acids long. The CDR3 loop is CASSLGPMTEAFF. CDR3 in DNA: TGTGCCAGCAGTTTGGGGCCAATGACTGAAGCTTTCTTT.

The chain joins TRBV19 to TRBJ1-3; TRBD1 matches at 7 bases. The germline gives CDR1 LNHDA, CDR2 SQIVND (reference sequence). The V segment lost 5 bases and the J segment 2 bases; nucleotides outside the gene matches: 6. This CDR3 is 15 amino acids long. Here the CDR3 reads CASSYPGQTGNTIYF. DNA of the CDR3: TGTGCCAGTAGTTACCCGGGACAGACTGGAAACACCATATATTTT.

The rearrangement joins TRBV6-6 to TRBJ2-7, with 10 nucleotides matching TRBD1. Unmatched junction bases numbered 3, after V lost 5 bases and J lost 5 bases. This CDR3 has 13 amino acids. CDR1 MNHNY and CDR2 SVGAGI come from the germline V gene (reference sequence). In DNA, the CDR3 is TGTGCCAGCAGTACCGACAGGGGGCACGAGCAGTACTTC. Protein product: CASSTDRGHEQYF.

This chain links TRBV6-5 with TRBJ2-5, with 11 positions matching TRBD1. Germline V gene sequence: CDR1 MNHEY, CDR2 SVGAGI. V lost 10 bases and J lost 5; bases outside the gene matches: 3. The CDR3 runs 12 residues. The CDR3: CATGTGGETQYF. The DNA of the CDR3 is TGTGCCACCGGGACAGGGGGGGAGACCCAGTACTTC.

This clonotype was recorded a few times. The chain is built from TRBV25-1 and TRBJ1-1; 11 nucleotides line up with TRBD1. The CDR3 consists of 13 residues. The germline V gene encodes CDR1 MGHDK and CDR2 SYGVNS. V was clipped by 7 bases and J by 4 bases; unmatched bases: 2. The CDR3 sequence: CASTGTGGTEAFF. CDR3 DNA: TGTGCCAGCACCGGGACAGGGGGCACTGAAGCTTTCTTT.